This T cell receptor beta chain was captured by sequencing in a study of monozygotic twins with inflammatory bowel disease. Per the germline V gene, CDR1 is ENHRY and CDR2 is SYGVKD. This CDR3 spans 11 amino acids. Study-level findings and limits: IBD patients, compared with healthy twins, shared fewer clonotypes with others (especially with disease activity).

A note on this clonotype: What it binds is unknown.

Total RNA, at roughly 3.5 ug, went into every TCR library. Via template switching, UMIs carrying a 6-nucleotide sample barcode were introduced. For each CDR3 protein, TCRdb gives one entry from its re-call of the 5' RACE reads, without DNA. The sample includes some 440,000 distinct CDR3 sequences. The sequence was obtained from a human donor with ulcerative colitis or Crohn's disease, or a healthy co-twin of an affected twin (not recorded which). Sample: blood. This sequence joins TRBV10-3 and TRBJ2-5. Here the CDR3 reads CASGFQETQYF.